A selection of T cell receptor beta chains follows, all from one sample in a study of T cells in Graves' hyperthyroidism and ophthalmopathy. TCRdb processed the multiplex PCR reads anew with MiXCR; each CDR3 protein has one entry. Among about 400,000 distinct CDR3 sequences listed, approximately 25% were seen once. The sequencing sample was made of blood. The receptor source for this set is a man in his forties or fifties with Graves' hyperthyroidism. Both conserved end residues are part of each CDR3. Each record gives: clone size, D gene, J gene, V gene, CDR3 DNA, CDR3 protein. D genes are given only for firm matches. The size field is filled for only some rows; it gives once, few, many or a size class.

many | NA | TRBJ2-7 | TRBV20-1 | TGCAGTGCTTTAAGGGGTGGTGTTGGGGCCGAGCAGTACTTC | CSALRGGVGAEQYF
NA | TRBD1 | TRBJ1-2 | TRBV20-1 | TGCAGTGCTAGAGCCCAGGGGGGTTTGCCTTATGGCTACACCTTC | CSARAQGGLPYGYTF
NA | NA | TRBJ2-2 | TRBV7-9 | TGTGCCAGCCAGCCCGGGACCGGGGAGCTGTTTTTT | CASQPGTGELFF
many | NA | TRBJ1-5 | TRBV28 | TGTGCCAGCAGTTTTGAGTACCAGCCCCAGCATTTT | CASSFEYQPQHF
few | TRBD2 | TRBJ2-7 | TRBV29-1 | TGCAGCGTTGGGGGACTAGCGGGAACTGGGGGCTCCTACGAGCAGTACTTC | CSVGGLAGTGGSYEQYF
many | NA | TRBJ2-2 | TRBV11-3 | TGTGCCAGCAGAATAGATGTCCGGGATATCGGGGAGCTGTTTTTT | CASRIDVRDIGELFF
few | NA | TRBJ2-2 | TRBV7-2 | TGTGCCAGCAGCTTAGGGGTTTGGGACGGGGAGCTGTTTTTT | CASSLGVWDGELFF
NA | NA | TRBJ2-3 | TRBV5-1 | TGCGCCAGCGGACCAGGGGAGGACACAGATACGCAGTATTTT | CASGPGEDTDTQYF
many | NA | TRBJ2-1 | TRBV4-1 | TGCGCCAGCAGCCAAGATCGAAGCACAGCATACAATGAGCAGTTCTTC | CASSQDRSTAYNEQFF
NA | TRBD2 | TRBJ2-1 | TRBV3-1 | TGTGCCAGCAGCCCACGGACTAGCGAGACCTACAATGAGCAGTTCTTC | CASSPRTSETYNEQFF
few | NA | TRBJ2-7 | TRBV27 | TGTGCCAGCAGTCCGGACATTTCTCTAAGCTACGAGCAGTACTTC | CASSPDISLSYEQYF
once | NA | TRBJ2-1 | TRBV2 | TGTGCCAGCAGGAGGTGGGACGACAATGAGCAGTTCTTC | CASRRWDDNEQFF
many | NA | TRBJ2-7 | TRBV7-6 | TGTGCCAGCAGCCTCAAGTGGGACCAGTATAACGAGCAGTACTTC | CASSLKWDQYNEQYF
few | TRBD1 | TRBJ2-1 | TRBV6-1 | TGTGCCAGCAGTTCCGGGACAGGGCTGTCATCCTACAATGAGCAGTTCTTC | CASSSGTGLSSYNEQFF
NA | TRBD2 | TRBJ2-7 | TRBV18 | TGTGCCAGCTCACGCGGGACTAGCGGGAGAATATACGAGCAGTACTTC | CASSRGTSGRIYEQYF
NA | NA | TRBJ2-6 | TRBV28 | TGTGCCAGCAGTAACAAGACCCAATACTCTGGGGCCAACGTCCTGACTTTC | CASSNKTQYSGANVLTF
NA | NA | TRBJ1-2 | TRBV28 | TGTGCCAGCAGCACAACCCCGACAGGATATGGCTACACCTTC | CASSTTPTGYGYTF
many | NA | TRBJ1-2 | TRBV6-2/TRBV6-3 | TGTGCCAGCATTGGCGGGGACTATGGCTACACCTTC | CASIGGDYGYTF